This TCR beta chain was captured by sequencing in a study of blood T cell repertoires in COVID-19. On the study more broadly: Researchers got acute and convalescent COVID-19 samples from the United States, Italy and Spain. The analysed material was cDNA or gDNA that came from T cells, B-cell-depleted T cells, or PBMCs.

The germline gives CDR1 SNHLY, CDR2 FYNNEI. This CDR3 region has 14 residues. The trim removed 6 bases at V and 3 bases at J, leaving 0 bases unmatched. Authors' data handling: It was from reference gene primer amplification that nucleated cell counts were estimated. The assay was immunoSEQ multiplex PCR, and TCRdb's table has in-frame clones only and misses some. From that table come the V and J calls and clone size; the DNA was used to work out D and trimming. This sample yields 80,000 or so clones, of which 80% to 90% are seen a single time; 10% to 11% belongs to the top ten. Enrollment of patients from Seattle took place during active infection, with longitudinal follow-up.

The receptor's source is a man aged 55 to 70 with COVID-19, enrolled during active disease. The material sequenced was peripheral blood. The rearrangement uses TRBV2 and TRBJ2-3; 13 bases match TRBD2. CDR3 DNA sequence: TGTGCCAGCAGGGGACTAGCGGGGACAGATACGCAGTATTTT. Residues: CASRGLAGTDTQYF.